The clone carrying this TCR beta chain was observed many times. Its matching antigen is unknown. Time point specified: sample taken at primary tumor resection. Whole RNA, which was extracted from tumor, nontumor lung tissue or frozen PBMC, was sequenced without any cell sorting. Patients with untreated early-stage non-small cell lung cancer, numbering 72, were the donors. This specimen comes from a study of spatial heterogeneity in lung cancer. Study background: Consistent detection of more beta-chain than alpha-chain sequences was observed. Overall study results and limits: The appearance of ubiquitous expanded tumor TCRs in blood was greater at resection than follow-up.

TCRdb ran MiXCR on the 5' RACE reads and lists one entry per CDR3 protein. This sample has approximately 81,000 distinct CDR3 sequences; roughly an eighth occur once, and the top ten carry 4.6%. V shed 3 bases and J shed 8 bases, with 16 bases lying between them. The CDR3 is 13 amino acids. CDR1 is DFQATT and CDR2 is SNEGSKA in the germline V gene (reference sequence). This clonotype was obtained from a male donor with early-stage non-small cell lung cancer. The gene calls are TRBV20-1 and TRBJ1-2; D may be TRBD1 (6 bases). Specimen: PBMCs, collected at surgery. CDR3 in amino acids: CSASLIGGNGYTF. The CDR3 DNA reads TGCAGTGCTAGCCTTATCGGGGGCAACGGCTACACCTTC.